These 30 T cell receptor beta chains were all obtained from the same sample, sequenced in a study of T cells in Graves' hyperthyroidism and ophthalmopathy. Using RNA transcripts as the source, TCR beta CDR3 regions were amplified. In the first-round RT-PCR of the TCR CDR3, the HTBI primer set was used. TCRdb itself ran the multiplex PCR reads through MiXCR, one entry per CDR3 protein. The data contain 500,000 to 600,000 distinct CDR3 sequences, 16% of them singletons. Sequencing was performed on blood. All receptors derive from a woman aged 18-29 years with Graves' hyperthyroidism.

This clonotype was seen many times. As DNA, the CDR3 is TGTGCCAGCAGCCAAGGGGGATTAGATACGCAGTATTTT. Its protein product is CASSQGGLDTQYF. The V gene is TRBV3-1, the J gene TRBJ2-3; D remains unclear. V was shortened by 1 base and J by 5 bases, with 7 bases between the two germline ends. The CDR3 extends over 13 amino acids. The germline CDR1 and CDR2 sequences are LGHDT and YNNKEL (reference sequence).

This clonotype was observed a few times. This chain uses TRBV5-1 with TRBJ2-5; D may be TRBD2 (7 bases). V was trimmed by 1 base and J by 1 base, leaving 11 bases between them. Germline CDR1 SGHRS, CDR2 YFSETQ. The CDR3 consists of 15 residues. CDR3 sequence (DNA): TGCGCCAGCAGCTTGACGGGGGGCTCCCAAGAGACCCAGTACTTC. It yields the protein CASSLTGGSQETQYF.

The chain uses TRBV25-1 and TRBJ2-1; 11 nucleotides align to TRBD2. After removal of 2 bases from V and 0 bases from J, the junction contained 6 bases not matched to a gene. Per germline, CDR1 MGHDK and CDR2 SYGVNS. The CDR3 extends over 18 amino acids. This CDR3 reads CASSETPGLAGSYNEQFF. CDR3 DNA: TGTGCCAGCAGTGAAACCCCTGGACTAGCGGGCTCCTACAATGAGCAGTTCTTC.

This clonotype was seen at least ten times. The chain is built from TRBV4-1 and TRBJ1-1; 9 nucleotides agree with TRBD1. The CDR3 spans 15 residues. J lost 3 bases, V lost 2 bases, and 4 bases had no gene match. Germline-derived CDR1 and CDR2 are MGHRA and YSYEKL. CDR3 DNA: TGCGCCAGCAGCCAAACCGGGACAGGGTACACTGAAGCTTTCTTT. Amino acid sequence: CASSQTGTGYTEAFF.

This clonotype was detected ten times or more. CDR3 nucleotide sequence: TGTGCCAGCAGCTCAATACCGGGGAGCGGCACTGAAGCTTTCTTT. Its protein product is CASSSIPGSGTEAFF. The chain combines TRBV11-3 with TRBJ1-1; D not certain. This CDR3 has 15 amino acids. V lost 4 bases and J lost 4, with 16 bases in between. Germline assignment: CDR1 SGHNT and CDR2 YENEEA. Drawing the rest from reference TRBV11-3 and TRBJ1-1, the complete variable domain is EAGVVQSPRYKIIEKKQPVAFWCNPISGHNTLYWYLQNLGQGPELLIRYENEEAVDDSQLPKDRFSAERLKGVDSTLKIQPAELGDSAVYLCASSSIPGSGTEAFFGQGTRLTVV.

There are a few counts of this clonotype. V and J are TRBV5-1 and TRBJ2-7, with 8 nucleotides matching TRBD1. CDR3 length: 19 residues. The germline V gene encodes CDR1 SGHRS and CDR2 YFSETQ. J gave up 0 bases and V 0 bases, and 14 bases lay outside the gene matches. This CDR3 is CASSLEFGQGSRSSYEQYF. CDR3 DNA sequence: TGCGCCAGCAGCTTGGAGTTTGGACAGGGATCACGGAGCTCCTACGAGCAGTACTTC.

The gene calls are TRBV5-1 and TRBJ2-1; 7 nucleotides align to TRBD1. With 7 bases clipped from V and 5 bases from J, the junction kept 9 bases outside the gene matches. This CDR3 comprises 14 residues. CDR1 is SGHRS and CDR2 is YFSETQ in the germline V gene. The CDR3 loop reads CASGNRGPDNEQFF. The CDR3 DNA follows: TGCGCCAGCGGGAACAGGGGACCGGACAATGAGCAGTTCTTC.

The sample holds many counts of this clonotype. This rearrangement joins TRBV12-3 or TRBV12-4 to TRBJ1-1; tentatively, D is TRBD1 (6 bases). The CDR3 sequence is 14 residues long. Trimming left V 3 bases short and J 4 bases short, with 12 bases between. The CDR3 loop reads CASSFGGLGTEAFF. The DNA of the CDR3 is TGTGCCAGCAGTTTCGGGGGGCTGGGCACTGAAGCTTTCTTT.

The CDR3 DNA sequence: TGCAGTGCCCAGGCTAGCGGGGTAGGAGAGCAGTTCTTC. Translation gives CSAQASGVGEQFF. The chain links TRBV20-1 to TRBJ2-1, with TRBD2 matching over 9 bases. Germline assignment: CDR1 DFQATT and CDR2 SNEGSKA (reference sequence). Trimming removed 6 bases from V and 10 bases from J; junction bases left unmatched: 10. CDR3 length equals 13 residues.

This rearrangement joins TRBV10-1 to TRBJ2-1; 7 bases fit TRBD1. Unmatched junction bases numbered 12, after V lost 5 bases and J lost 8 bases. The CDR3 is 15 amino acids. Germline V CDR1 and CDR2: WNHNN, SYGVQD (reference sequence). The CDR3 coding sequence is TGCGCCAGCAGTTTAACAGGGGCCCCCATCGATGAGCAGTTCTTC. Translated: CASSLTGAPIDEQFF.

Ten or more counts support this clonotype. V is TRBV20-1 and J is TRBJ1-1, with 8 bases fitting TRBD1. V shed 0 bases and J 2 bases; nucleotides not matched to a gene: 8. CDR1 DFQATT and CDR2 SNEGSKA come from the germline V gene (reference sequence). The CDR3 runs 16 residues. The CDR3 nucleotides read TGCAGTGCTAGAGATAGCGGACAGGGACAAAACACTGAAGCTTTCTTT. Its protein is CSARDSGQGQNTEAFF.

This chain connects TRBV7-2 to TRBJ2-5, with 11 bases identical to TRBD2. After removal of 5 bases from V and 5 bases from J, the junction contained 16 bases not matched to a gene. This CDR3 contains 18 residues. The germline V gene has CDR1 SGHTA and CDR2 FQGNSA. Here the CDR3 reads CASSIVGLAGASVETQYF. Here the CDR3 DNA reads TGTGCCAGCAGCATCGTCGGACTAGCGGGCGCCTCCGTGGAGACCCAGTACTTC. The full variable domain, its missing parts supplied by reference TRBV7-2 and TRBJ2-5, is GAGVSQSPSNKVTEKGKDVELRCDPISGHTALYWYRQSLGQGLEFLIYFQGNSAPDKSGLPSDRFSAERTGGSVSTLTIQRTQQEDSAVYLCASSIVGLAGASVETQYFGPGTRLLVL.

The chain is built from TRBV20-1 and TRBJ1-1; no definite D call. The ends were cut back, 4 bases at V and 8 bases at J, with 8 bases in the middle. In germline, CDR1 is DFQATT, CDR2 SNEGSKA (reference sequence). This CDR3 is built from 10 residues. CDR3 amino acids: CSAKREEAFF. CDR3 DNA sequence: TGCAGTGCTAAGCGGGAAGAAGCTTTCTTT.

The sample holds many counts of this clonotype. The V gene is TRBV28, the J gene TRBJ2-1; 8 nucleotides agree with TRBD2. With 4 bases clipped from V and 9 bases from J, the junction kept 11 bases outside the gene matches. The CDR3 has 15 amino acids. Germline V gene sequence: CDR1 MDHEN, CDR2 SYDVKM. CDR3 sequence (DNA): TGTGCCAGCAGTTACCGACTAGCGTCAGCTTTTGAGCAGTTCTTC. It specifies CASSYRLASAFEQFF.

V usage is TRBV12-3 or TRBV12-4 and J usage is TRBJ1-5; D perhaps matches TRBD1 (5 bases). The CDR3 contains 13 residues. The V end lost 8 bases, the J end lost 7 bases, and 15 bases lay between the germline ends. The CDR3 loop is CASLRGGVQPQHF. CDR3 DNA: TGTGCCAGCCTGAGGGGAGGGGTGCAGCCCCAGCATTTT.

This clonotype has more than one count but fewer than ten. The rearrangement links TRBV25-1 to TRBJ1-2; TRBD1 might be the D (6 bases). The CDR3 runs 14 residues. Germline-derived CDR1 and CDR2 are MGHDK and SYGVNS. Trimming left V 8 bases short and J 6 bases short, with 19 bases between. CDR3 DNA: TGTGCCAGCTTCACGGGGGGCGACGTCGATGGCTACACCTTC. Translation: CASFTGGDVDGYTF.

There are many counts of this clonotype. The V and J genes are TRBV27 and TRBJ1-2; 12 positions agree with TRBD1. The V gene end was trimmed by 8 bases and the J gene end by 7 bases; junction bases not matched to a gene: 17. There are 17 residues in the CDR3. Germline V CDR1 and CDR2: MNHEY, SMNVEV (reference sequence). The CDR3 here is CASGDGTGGGYRSGYTF. The CDR3 DNA reads as TGTGCCAGCGGGGATGGGACAGGGGGCGGGTACCGGAGTGGCTACACCTTC.

This clonotype was observed at least ten times. The chain uses TRBV20-1 and TRBJ1-1; D is unresolved. CDR1 is DFQATT, CDR2 SNEGSKA, per germline (reference sequence). This CDR3 is 13 amino acids long. The V and J ends lost 3 bases and 4 bases respectively, with 12 bases between them. The DNA for the CDR3 is TGCAGTGCTAGGGTAGGGAAGGGCACTGAAGCTTTCTTT. It encodes CSARVGKGTEAFF.

The V and J genes are TRBV25-1 and TRBJ1-2; TRBD1 might be the D (5 bases). Germline V gene sequence: CDR1 MGHDK, CDR2 SYGVNS. CDR3 length equals 14 residues. V was trimmed by 5 bases and J by 7 bases, leaving 17 bases between them. Written as DNA, the CDR3 is TGTGCCAGCAGTTGGGGGGTCGTTGATTCTGGCTACACCTTC. It yields the protein CASSWGVVDSGYTF.

This clonotype was seen ten or more times. The chain combines TRBV28 with TRBJ2-3; 7 positions agree with TRBD1. Looked up from germline, CDR1 is MDHEN and CDR2 is SYDVKM. V lost 7 bases and J lost 2; bases outside the gene matches: 3. CDR3 length: 13 residues. Written as DNA, the CDR3 is TGTGCCAGCACGACAGGGAACACAGATACGCAGTATTTT. As protein: CASTTGNTDTQYF.

This clonotype was seen ten or more times. J is TRBJ2-5 and V is TRBV11-2; the match to TRBD2 covers 7 bases. CDR1 and CDR2 from the germline V gene are SGHAT and FQNNGV. V trimming: 2 bases; J trimming: 0 bases; junction bases outside the gene matches: 6. This CDR3 has 16 residues. CDR3 DNA: TGTGCCAGCAGCTTAAGGCCGGGGGGTTACCAAGAGACCCAGTACTTC. This sequence encodes CASSLRPGGYQETQYF.

This clonotype was seen ten or more times. V usage is TRBV11-2 and J usage is TRBJ2-7; D is uncertain. Germline CDR1 reads SGHAT; CDR2 reads FQNNGV. V lost 5 bases to trimming and J lost 2 bases, with 7 bases between them. This CDR3 is built from 12 residues. The DNA for the CDR3 is TGTGCCAGCAGCCCGCGGACCTACGAGCAGTACTTC. Its translation is CASSPRTYEQYF.

In its sample, this clonotype was seen a few times. The chain couples TRBV14 to TRBJ2-5; D gene unclear. This CDR3 region has 16 residues. V was cut by 4 bases and J by 0 bases, with 15 bases left in between. Germline CDR1 is SGHDN and CDR2 is FVKESK. DNA of the CDR3: TGTGCCAGCAGCCGGCCGCTATTCCGGGACCAAGAGACCCAGTACTTC. Translation gives CASSRPLFRDQETQYF.

The J gene is TRBJ2-1, the V gene TRBV6-5, with 9 bases fitting TRBD2. J gave up 8 bases and V 1 base, and 6 bases lay outside the gene matches. CDR1 is MNHEY and CDR2 is SVGAGI in the germline V gene. The CDR3 runs to 15 residues. CDR3 sequence: CASSYFRTSEDEQFF. The CDR3 DNA follows: TGTGCCAGCAGTTACTTTAGGACTAGCGAAGATGAGCAGTTCTTC.

V usage is TRBV20-1 and J usage is TRBJ1-5, with D possibly TRBD1 on 6 matching bases. The germline V gene encodes CDR1 DFQATT and CDR2 SNEGSKA (reference sequence). V was shortened by 5 bases and J by 4 bases, with 12 bases between the two germline ends. The CDR3 extends over 13 amino acids. As DNA, the CDR3 is TGCAGTGCTGGAGCAACAGGGAATCAGCCCCAGCATTTT. Its protein product is CSAGATGNQPQHF.

The chain employs TRBV29-1 and TRBJ2-7; TRBD2 is a possible D gene (6 bases). CDR3 length equals 14 residues. Germline V lookup: CDR1 SQVTM, CDR2 ANQGSEA. Trimming removed 0 bases at V and 9 bases at J, with 18 bases between. Here the CDR3 DNA reads TGCAGCGTTGAAGACCCGGGACTCCGGGAATCGCAGTACTTC. This codes for CSVEDPGLRESQYF.

This clonotype showed up many times. The chain joins TRBV2 to TRBJ2-1; TRBD2 aligns across 14 bases. This CDR3 has 15 residues. Per germline, CDR1 SNHLY and CDR2 FYNNEI. After removal of 6 bases from V and 6 bases from J, the junction contained 4 bases not matched to a gene. CDR3 sequence: CASRRLAGGTNEQFF. The DNA for the CDR3 is TGTGCCAGCAGGCGACTAGCGGGGGGGACCAATGAGCAGTTCTTC.

This clonotype was counted ten times or more. J is TRBJ2-1 and V is TRBV7-8; 10 nucleotides agree with TRBD2. V shed 2 bases, J shed 8 bases, and the junction held 9 bases outside the gene matches. Germline CDR1 reads SGHVS; CDR2 reads FQNEAQ. The CDR3 runs to 16 residues. The CDR3: CASSLISASGRHEQFF. The CDR3 DNA reads as TGTGCCAGCAGCTTAATCTCGGCTAGCGGGAGACATGAGCAGTTCTTC. The full variable domain, completed using reference TRBV7-8 and TRBJ2-1, is GAGVSQSPRYKVAKRGQDVALRCDPISGHVSLFWYQQALGQGPEFLTYFQNEAQLDKSGLPSDRFFAERPEGSVSTLKIQRTQQEDSAVYLCASSLISASGRHEQFFGPGTRLTVL.

This clonotype was counted ten times or more. J is TRBJ2-7 and V is TRBV6-2 or TRBV6-3; the D gene could be TRBD1 or TRBD2 (5 bases each). The CDR3 loop spans 16 amino acids. V was trimmed by 11 bases and J by 5 bases, leaving 28 bases between them. The V gene's germline CDR1 is MNHEY and CDR2 SVGEGT. The CDR3 here is CASKSGMRTSRDEQYF. The CDR3, as DNA: TGTGCCTCCAAGTCGGGGATGCGGACAAGTCGGGACGAGCAGTACTTC.

In this sample, this clonotype turned up many times. The rearrangement uses TRBV12-5 and TRBJ2-7, with TRBD1 identical over 8 bases. Germline V gives CDR1 LGHNT, CDR2 FRNRAP. The CDR3 runs to 14 residues. V dropped 4 bases and J dropped 7; count of bases not matched to a gene: 9. The CDR3 DNA follows: TGTGCTAGTGGTTCTCGACAGGGGTGGTGGGAGCAGTACTTC. Translated, it gives CASGSRQGWWEQYF.